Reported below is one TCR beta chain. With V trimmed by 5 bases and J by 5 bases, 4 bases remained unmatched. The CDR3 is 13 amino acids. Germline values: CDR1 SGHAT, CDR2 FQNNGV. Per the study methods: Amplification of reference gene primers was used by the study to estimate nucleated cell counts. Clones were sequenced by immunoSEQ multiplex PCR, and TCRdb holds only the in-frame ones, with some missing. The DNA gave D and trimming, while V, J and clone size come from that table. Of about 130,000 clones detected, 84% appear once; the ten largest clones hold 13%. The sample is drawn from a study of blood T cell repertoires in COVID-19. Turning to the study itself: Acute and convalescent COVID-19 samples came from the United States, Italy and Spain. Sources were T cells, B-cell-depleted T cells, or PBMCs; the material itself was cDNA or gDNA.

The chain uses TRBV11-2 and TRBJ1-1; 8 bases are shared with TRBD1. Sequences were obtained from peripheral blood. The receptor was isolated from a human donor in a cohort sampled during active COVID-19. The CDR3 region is CASSLQGATEAFF. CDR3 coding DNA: TGTGCCAGCAGCCTCCAGGGGGCGACTGAAGCTTTCTTT.